This T cell receptor (beta chain) is drawn from a study of T cell responses to AZD1222 COVID-19 vaccine. Findings and caveats of the study: Mapped onto spike, vaccine-associated CD4 TCRs spanned it and were dominant at 160-218 and 743-854. Recipients of two AZD1222 doses showed rising Spike-specific TCR breadth and depth. Only five to seven AZD1222 recipients were seropositive at baseline.

Profiling relied on immunoSEQ multiplex PCR, and the TCRdb table lists in-frame clones only, not all of them. The sample carries more than 85,000 clones, about 89% recorded once. A remark on this clone: No antigen is known for it.

This CDR3 region has 16 residues. Trimming cost V 3 bases and J 4 bases; bases outside gene matches: 5. CDR1 is SGDLS and CDR2 is YYNGEE in the germline V gene. The sample was peripheral blood, taken on day 0 of AZD1222 vaccination. The receptor was derived from an adult in good health. J is TRBJ2-3 and V is TRBV9; 13 bases align to TRBD2. CDR3 loop: CASSDKLAGGSDTQYF. For the CDR3, the DNA is TGTGCCAGCAGCGACAAACTAGCGGGAGGGTCAGATACGCAGTATTTT.